The rows below give T cell receptor beta chains drawn from one sample of a study of blood T cell repertoires in COVID-19. Repertoires were generated with immunoSEQ multiplex PCR, while TCRdb's copy carries only in-frame clones and drops some. The repertoire includes about 74,000 clones, roughly 90% of them detected once, and about 5% sits in the top ten. Sequenced sample: peripheral blood. The receptors come from a woman in her fifties or sixties with active COVID-19. Each CDR3 is given with its conserved first and last residue. The order of the fields is V gene, D gene, J gene, clone size, CDR3 protein, CDR3 DNA. D genes are given only for firm matches. Part of the rows lack a size; the others show once, few, many or a class for expanded clones.

>TRBV5-6|-|TRBJ2-1|-
CASSLRGGDEQFF
TGTGCCAGCAGCTTACGGGGCGGGGATGAGCAGTTCTTC
>TRBV7-6|-|TRBJ2-3|-
CASSLGGGIPTDTQYF
TGTGCCAGCAGCTTGGGTGGCGGGATTCCCACAGATACGCAGTATTTT
>TRBV30|TRBD1|TRBJ1-6|-
CAWSAGGYNSPLHF
TGTGCCTGGAGCGCAGGGGGCTATAATTCACCCCTCCACTTT
>TRBV5-1|TRBD1|TRBJ1-4|-
CASSLRTGTNEKLFF
TGCGCCAGCAGCCTCCGGACAGGGACTAATGAAAAACTGTTTTTT
>TRBV7-9|-|TRBJ2-4|-
CASSQTGLAKNIQYF
TGTGCCAGCAGCCAAACGGGACTAGCCAAAAACATTCAGTACTTC
>TRBV5-1|TRBD2|TRBJ2-2|once
CASSPIAGGGTGELFF
TGCGCCAGCAGCCCCATAGCGGGAGGGGGCACCGGGGAGCTGTTTTTT
>TRBV19|-|TRBJ2-6|-
CASNKSPGTHSSGANVLTF
TGTGCCAGTAATAAATCTCCCGGGACTCATAGCTCTGGGGCCAACGTCCTGACTTTC
>TRBV24-1|-|TRBJ2-1|once
CATSDPKQGINEQFF
TGTGCCACCAGTGACCCAAAACAGGGTATCAATGAGCAGTTCTTC
>TRBV5-1|-|TRBJ2-7|-
CASSLGQYEQYF
TGCGCCAGCAGCTTGGGGCAATACGAGCAGTACTTC
>TRBV3-1/TRBV3-2|TRBD1|TRBJ2-7|-
CASSQVGTVPREQYF
TGTGCCAGCAGCCAAGTTGGGACAGTCCCCCGTGAGCAGTACTTC
>TRBV7-9|TRBD2|TRBJ2-1|-
CASSYGTSYNEQFF
TGTGCCAGCAGCTACGGGACTAGCTACAATGAGCAGTTCTTC
>TRBV5-8|-|TRBJ1-1|-
CASIVGRANTEAFF
TGTGCCAGCATCGTCGGCAGGGCGAACACTGAAGCTTTCTTT
>TRBV3-1/TRBV3-2|TRBD2|TRBJ2-7|few
CASSQGSGGNEQYF
TGTGCCAGCAGCCAAGGCAGCGGGGGTAACGAGCAGTACTTC
>TRBV5-1|-|TRBJ2-3|-
CASSPPHAVTDTQYF
TGCGCCAGCAGCCCCCCCCATGCGGTTACAGATACGCAGTATTTT
>TRBV7-2|TRBD1|TRBJ1-1|once
CASSRDRVGNTEAFF
TGTGCCAGCAGCCGGGACAGGGTTGGGAACACTGAAGCTTTCTTT
>TRBV5-1|-|TRBJ2-7|-
CASNLDGTYEQYF
TGCGCCAGCAACCTCGACGGGACCTACGAGCAGTACTTC
>TRBV6-5|TRBD1|TRBJ1-4|-
CATQRDRGNEKLFF
TGTGCCACCCAGCGGGACAGGGGGAATGAAAAACTGTTTTTT
>TRBV2|-|TRBJ1-5|few
CASSDRRGNQPQHF
TGTGCCAGCAGTGACCGTAGGGGGAATCAGCCCCAGCATTTT
>TRBV7-9|-|TRBJ1-4|-
CASSLRGEKLFF
TGTGCCAGCAGCCTCAGGGGCGAAAAACTGTTTTTT
>TRBV5-4|TRBD2|TRBJ2-7|-
CASSRGLAASYEQYF
TGTGCCAGCAGCCGGGGACTAGCGGCCTCCTACGAGCAGTACTTC
>TRBV5-1|-|TRBJ2-2|-
CASSFRVMGELFF
TGCGCCAGCAGCTTCAGGGTTATGGGGGAGCTGTTTTTT
>TRBV18|TRBD2|TRBJ2-2|-
CASSPMRTSEGPNGELFF
TGTGCCAGCTCACCGATGAGGACTAGCGAGGGACCTAACGGGGAGCTGTTTTTT
>TRBV24-1|-|TRBJ1-3|-
CATSDPGGSSGNTIYF
TGTGCCACCAGTGACCCGGGGGGGAGCTCTGGAAACACCATATATTTT
>TRBV27|-|TRBJ1-5|medium-sized
CASSLGGQDQPQHF
TGTGCCAGCAGTTTAGGAGGGCAGGATCAGCCCCAGCATTTT
>TRBV7-9|-|TRBJ1-1|-
CASSAPPPRRPTEAFF
TGTGCCAGCAGCGCACCCCCCCCTAGGAGGCCCACTGAAGCTTTCTTT
>TRBV7-2|TRBD2|TRBJ2-7|-
CASSLARSGRVSYEQYF
TGTGCCAGCAGCTTAGCGAGGAGCGGGAGGGTTTCCTACGAGCAGTACTTC
>TRBV5-5|TRBD1|TRBJ1-4|-
CASSSGQGGEKLFF
TGTGCCAGCAGCTCCGGACAGGGCGGTGAAAAACTGTTTTTT
>TRBV19|-|TRBJ1-1|-
CASSIWGGGEAFF
TGTGCCAGTAGTATATGGGGAGGCGGAGAAGCTTTCTTT
>TRBV4-2|TRBD1|TRBJ1-6|-
CASSQGPGQGYSYNSPLHF
TGTGCCAGCAGCCAAGGTCCGGGACAGGGTTACTCCTATAATTCACCCCTCCACTTT
>TRBV28|TRBD2|TRBJ2-7|-
CASSFWGAGGFHGEQYF
TGTGCCAGCAGTTTTTGGGGAGCGGGAGGGTTCCACGGCGAGCAGTACTTC
>TRBV30|TRBD2|TRBJ2-7|-
CAWSVGLAYEQYF
TGTGCCTGGAGTGTCGGACTAGCTTACGAGCAGTACTTC
>TRBV24-1|-|TRBJ1-5|once
CATSESPGDNQPQHF
TGTGCCACCAGTGAGTCGCCGGGAGACAATCAGCCCCAGCATTTT
>TRBV9|-|TRBJ1-2|-
CASSSRTTNYGYTF
TGTGCCAGCAGCTCCCGGACAACTAACTATGGCTACACCTTC
>TRBV10-3|TRBD1|TRBJ1-1|few
CAISRQGENTEAFF
TGTGCCATCAGCCGACAGGGAGAGAACACTGAAGCTTTCTTT
>TRBV28|-|TRBJ2-2|-
CASLNYAGELFF
TGTGCCAGCCTTAACTACGCCGGGGAGCTGTTTTTT
>TRBV5-1|-|TRBJ1-6|-
CASSLGSSYNSPLHF
TGCGCCAGCAGCTTAGGGAGCTCCTATAATTCACCCCTCCACTTT
>TRBV18|TRBD1|TRBJ2-3|-
CASSQVRQGSRTDTQYF
TGTGCCAGCTCCCAAGTACGACAGGGCAGTCGCACAGATACGCAGTATTTT
>TRBV7-9|-|TRBJ1-6|few
CASSFARDNSPLHF
TGTGCCAGCAGCTTTGCCAGGGATAATTCACCCCTCCACTTT
>TRBV19|TRBD1|TRBJ1-2|-
CASSKRTGVYGYTF
TGTGCCAGTAGTAAACGGACAGGGGTCTATGGCTACACCTTC
>TRBV19|-|TRBJ1-5|-
CASRALSDGSNQPQHF
TGTGCCAGTAGGGCACTAAGCGATGGGAGCAATCAGCCCCAGCATTTT
>TRBV6-6|-|TRBJ1-1|-
CASSYPTGGGEAFF
TGTGCCAGCAGTTACCCCACGGGAGGGGGTGAAGCTTTCTTT
>TRBV10-3|TRBD1|TRBJ2-5|-
CAIRGTGDETQYF
TGTGCCATCAGGGGGACAGGGGACGAGACCCAGTACTTC
>TRBV14|-|TRBJ2-5|once
CASSQVNNQETQYF
TGTGCCAGCAGCCAAGTGAACAACCAAGAGACCCAGTACTTC
>TRBV7-2|-|TRBJ1-2|once
CASSAVGGYGYTF
TGTGCCAGCAGCGCCGTGGGCGGGTATGGCTACACCTTC
>TRBV4-2|TRBD1|TRBJ2-7|-
CASSQAFSGGLNYEQYF
TGTGCCAGCAGCCAAGCCTTTTCAGGGGGCCTGAACTACGAGCAGTACTTC
>TRBV5-1|TRBD2|TRBJ2-1|-
CASSLVRKKSGSSYNEQFF
TGCGCCAGCAGCTTGGTAAGGAAAAAGAGCGGGAGCTCCTACAATGAGCAGTTCTTC
>TRBV5-4|TRBD1|TRBJ1-6|-
CASSGNRGRSPLHF
TGTGCCAGCAGCGGAAACAGGGGGCGTTCACCCCTCCACTTT
>TRBV5-1|-|TRBJ2-3|-
CATRSGGPADTQYF
TGCGCCACTCGTTCCGGAGGGCCTGCGGATACGCAGTATTTT
>TRBV29-1|TRBD2|TRBJ2-1|-
CSVPGTRSVTDEQFF
TGCAGCGTCCCCGGGACTAGGAGTGTAACGGATGAGCAGTTCTTC
>TRBV28|-|TRBJ2-7|-
CASSPRLGGKLYEQYF
TGTGCCAGCAGCCCCCGACTAGGAGGGAAACTGTACGAGCAGTACTTC
>TRBV5-4|-|TRBJ1-1|-
CASRAGSLNTEAFF
TGTGCCAGCAGAGCGGGGTCCCTTAACACTGAAGCTTTCTTT
>TRBV20-1|-|TRBJ2-6|-
CSAGGQLSGANVLTF
TGCAGTGCTGGTGGACAGCTCTCTGGGGCCAACGTCCTGACTTTC